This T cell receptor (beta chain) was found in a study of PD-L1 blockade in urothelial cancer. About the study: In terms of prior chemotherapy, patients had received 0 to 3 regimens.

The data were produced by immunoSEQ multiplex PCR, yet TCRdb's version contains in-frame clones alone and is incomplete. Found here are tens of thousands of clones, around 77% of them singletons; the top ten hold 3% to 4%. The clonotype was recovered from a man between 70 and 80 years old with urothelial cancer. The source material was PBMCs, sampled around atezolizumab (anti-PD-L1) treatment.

The CDR3 spells CASSQVFYRSRVSEQFF. DNA of the CDR3: TGTGCCAGCAGCCAAGTTTTTTATAGGTCGAGGGTCAGTGAGCAGTTCTTC. V usage is TRBV14 and J usage is TRBJ2-1, with D possibly TRBD2 on 5 matching bases. Germline values: CDR1 SGHDN, CDR2 FVKESK. V was clipped by 1 base and J by 9 bases, with 22 bases between them. The CDR3 spans 17 residues.